The 24 T cell receptor beta chains below come from one sample, sequenced in a study of T cells after yellow fever vaccination. TCRdb ran MiXCR on the 5' RACE reads and lists one entry per CDR3 protein. Counted here are about 630,000 distinct CDR3 sequences, 10% to 15% occurring once; the ten biggest clones make up about 15%. This specimen consisted of PBMCs, obtained on the day of the yellow fever booster vaccination. Source of these receptors: a man aged 25-40 years who received the YFV17D yellow fever vaccine.

This clonotype occurred a few times. J is TRBJ2-2 and V is TRBV4-3; a possible D gene is TRBD2 (6 bases). This CDR3 has 15 residues. V was pared by 4 bases and J by 10 bases, with 19 bases between. Germline V gives CDR1 LGHNA, CDR2 YSLEER. In DNA, the CDR3 is TGCGCCAGCAGCCTGGGACTCCTGACGCTTGAGGAGCTGTTTTTT. It yields the protein CASSLGLLTLEELFF.

The table lists this clonotype with many counts. The chain has TRBV12-3 or TRBV12-4 and TRBJ1-3; no firm D call. The CDR3 consists of 12 residues. Trimming shortened V by 6 bases and J by 1 base, and 4 bases separated the two germline ends. CDR3 protein: CASSPSGNTIYF. CDR3 coding DNA: TGTGCCAGCAGCCCGTCTGGAAACACCATATATTTT.

A few counts support this clonotype. The chain recombines TRBV12-3 or TRBV12-4 with TRBJ2-7; 10 nucleotides match TRBD1. This CDR3 is built from 13 residues. The ends lost 6 bases at V and 6 bases at J; junction bases unmatched: 5. CDR3 sequence: CASRRQGAGEQYF. The CDR3, as DNA: TGTGCCAGCAGACGACAGGGGGCGGGCGAGCAGTACTTC.

This chain connects TRBV7-8 to TRBJ2-5, with TRBD2 as a possible D gene (6 bases). Trimming took off 10 bases at V and 3 bases at J, with 18 bases between the two ends. CDR1 is SGHVS and CDR2 is FQNEAQ in the germline V gene. This CDR3 is built from 14 residues. The chain's CDR3 is CATFGDWVEETQYF. The DNA for the CDR3 is TGTGCCACTTTCGGGGACTGGGTGGAAGAGACCCAGTACTTC.

The gene calls are TRBV24-1 and TRBJ1-5; 7 nucleotides match TRBD1. After removal of 4 bases from V and 0 bases from J, the junction contained 17 bases not matched to a gene. CDR1 and CDR2 from the germline V gene are KGHDR and SFDVKD. The CDR3 consists of 20 residues. The CDR3 sequence is CATSDLIRRTGDYSNQPQHF. CDR3 DNA sequence: TGTGCCACCAGTGACCTGATACGACGGACAGGAGATTATAGCAATCAGCCCCAGCATTTT.

The gene calls are TRBV3-1 and TRBJ2-7; D unclear. Per the germline V gene, CDR1 is LGHDT and CDR2 is YNNKEL (reference sequence). V was shortened by 0 bases and J by 2 bases, with 11 bases between the two germline ends. The CDR3 covers 15 residues. CDR3 in amino acids: CASSQDFNSPYEQYF. CDR3 DNA: TGTGCCAGCAGCCAAGACTTTAACAGCCCCTACGAGCAGTACTTC.

The chain employs TRBV4-3 and TRBJ1-4; the D is unclear. Germline V gives CDR1 LGHNA, CDR2 YSLEER. Deletions cut 4 bases from V and 7 bases from J, with 10 bases between. This CDR3 has 13 amino acids. The CDR3 region has the DNA TGCGCCAGCAGCCCGTCGGTTGGTGAAAAACTGTTTTTT. Protein product: CASSPSVGEKLFF.

This clonotype was seen only a few times. This chain connects TRBV5-1 to TRBJ2-5; the match to TRBD2 covers 12 bases. The germline gives CDR1 SGHRS, CDR2 YFSETQ. The CDR3 extends over 14 amino acids. The V and J ends lost 1 base and 5 bases, in that order; junction bases with no gene match: 0. In nucleotides, the CDR3 is TGCGCCAGCAGCTTGACTAGCGGGGGGGAGACCCAGTACTTC. Amino acid sequence: CASSLTSGGETQYF.

This clonotype occurred a few times. CDR3 in amino acids: CAIRTSGSYNEQFF. The CDR3 DNA follows: TGTGCCATCAGAACTAGCGGCTCCTACAATGAGCAGTTCTTC. The chain has TRBV10-3 and TRBJ2-1; 8 bases map to TRBD2. The CDR3 totals 14 residues. Germline CDR1 is ENHRY and CDR2 is SYGVKD. Losses at the gene ends were 6 bases for V and 0 bases for J; bases not matched to a gene: 1.

V gene TRBV13 combines with J gene TRBJ2-7, with D perhaps matching TRBD2 (6 bases). Germline CDR1 is PRHDT and CDR2 is FYEKMQ (reference sequence). The CDR3 consists of 14 residues. V lost 5 bases to trimming and J lost 5 bases, with 16 bases between them. CDR3 nucleotides: TGTGCCAGCAGCGCAGACGGGAGCCTCCACGAGCAGTACTTC. Protein sequence: CASSADGSLHEQYF. Complete variable domain (other parts from reference TRBV13 and TRBJ2-7): AAGVIQSPRHLIKEKRETATLKCYPIPRHDTVYWYQQGPGQDPQFLISFYEKMQSDKGSIPDRFSAQQFSDYHSELNMSSLELGDSALYFCASSADGSLHEQYFGPGTRLTVT.

The chain has TRBV28 and TRBJ2-7; 9 bases map to TRBD1. CDR1 MDHEN and CDR2 SYDVKM come from the germline V gene. The CDR3 length is 17 residues. The trim removed 1 base at V and 0 bases at J, leaving 7 bases unmatched. Here the CDR3 reads CASSLFDRDRASYEQYF. CDR3 bases: TGTGCCAGCAGTTTATTCGACCGGGACAGGGCCTCCTACGAGCAGTACTTC.

This clonotype was seen only a few times. The chain has TRBV7-9 and TRBJ2-3; 10 bases fit TRBD2. The CDR3 contains 14 residues. Per the germline V gene, CDR1 is SEHNR and CDR2 is FQNEAQ (reference sequence). J lost 8 bases, V lost 1 base, and 3 bases had no gene match. CDR3 sequence: CASSLGTSGGTQYF. The CDR3, as DNA: TGTGCCAGCAGCTTAGGGACTAGCGGAGGTACGCAGTATTTT.

This chain connects TRBV29-1 to TRBJ2-7; no firm D call. This CDR3 comprises 11 residues. Between the trimmed V and J ends, which lost 7 bases and 4 bases, there was a span of 11 bases. Germline V gene data show CDR1 as SQVTM and CDR2 as ANQGSEA. CDR3 region: CSGLVAYEQYF. The DNA for the CDR3 is TGCAGCGGATTGGTGGCTTACGAGCAGTACTTC.

The sample holds many counts of this clonotype. The chain carries TRBV7-2 and TRBJ1-1; unclear D gene. CDR3 length: 14 amino acids. Germline V gene sequence: CDR1 SGHTA, CDR2 FQGNSA. Trimming stripped 2 bases from V and 1 base from J, with 8 bases between. CDR3 sequence: CASSLNRQNTEAFF. CDR3 DNA: TGTGCCAGCAGCTTAAACAGACAGAACACTGAAGCTTTCTTT.

A remark on this clonotype: A much larger clonotype is one base distant, so this may be a read error. The CDR3 region is CASSLGELTGYTF. For the CDR3, the DNA is TGTGCCAGCAGCTTAGGGGAGCTAACGGGCTACACCTTC. The rearrangement links TRBV7-2 to TRBJ1-2; D uncertain. The germline CDR1 and CDR2 sequences are SGHTA and FQGNSA. The CDR3 sequence is 13 residues long. The ends were cut back, 1 base at V and 8 bases at J, with 11 bases in the middle.

The sample holds a few counts of this clonotype. The chain has TRBV6-2 or TRBV6-3 and TRBJ2-1; a possible D gene is TRBD2 (7 bases). CDR1 is MNHEY and CDR2 is SVGEGT in the germline V gene. Between the trimmed V and J ends, which lost 8 bases and 7 bases, there was a span of 15 bases. The length of the CDR3 is 13 residues. CDR3 in amino acids: CASGGAGVNEQFF. In DNA form, the CDR3 reads TGTGCCAGCGGGGGCGCGGGAGTTAATGAGCAGTTCTTC.

This clonotype was observed a handful of times. This chain joins TRBV7-9 and TRBJ2-2, with 9 bases lining up with TRBD1. Unmatched junction bases numbered 2, after V lost 5 bases and J lost 1 base. Germline lookup yields CDR1 SEHNR and CDR2 FQNEAQ (reference sequence). This CDR3 comprises 15 residues. CDR3 sequence: CASSRTGENTGELFF. DNA of the CDR3: TGTGCCAGCAGCCGGACAGGGGAGAACACCGGGGAGCTGTTTTTT.

Comments on this clonotype: One end of the junction fails to match germline, which may point to a read error. The chain uses TRBV20-1 and TRBJ2-1; 10 nucleotides line up with TRBD1. The CDR3 totals 11 residues. Germline loops: CDR1 DFQATT, CDR2 SNEGSKA (reference sequence). The CDR3 DNA is TGCAGTGCGGACAGGGGGGCCCCTCATCTCTTC. Translating it yields CSADRGAPHLF.

This clonotype was recorded a few times. The rearrangement uses TRBV5-4 and TRBJ2-1, with D hard to call. The CDR3 covers 16 residues. Germline-derived CDR1 and CDR2 are SGHNT and YYREEE (reference sequence). V was shortened by 0 bases and J by 6 bases, with 16 bases between the two germline ends. CDR3 in DNA: TGTGCCAGCAGCTTGGAGGCAAGCAGGTCTGGCAATGAGCAGTTCTTC. It yields the protein CASSLEASRSGNEQFF. The variable domain in full, with the rest retrieved from reference TRBV5-4 and TRBJ2-1, is ETGVTQSPTHLIKTRGQQVTLRCSSQSGHNTVSWYQQALGQGPQFIFQYYREEENGRGNFPPRFSGLQFPNYSSELNVNALELDDSALYLCASSLEASRSGNEQFFGPGTRLTVL.

The chain has TRBV7-9 and TRBJ1-1; D may be TRBD1 (5 bases). Trimming removed 3 bases from V and 6 bases from J, with 11 bases in between. The CDR3 has 13 amino acids. CDR1 is SEHNR, CDR2 FQNEAQ, per germline (reference sequence). The CDR3 DNA sequence: TGTGCCAGCAGCTTGGGGGTCGTCGCTGAAGCTTTCTTT. Translated, it gives CASSLGVVAEAFF.

This clonotype occurred a few times. The V and J genes are TRBV12-3 or TRBV12-4 and TRBJ1-5; TRBD1 might be the D (6 bases). This CDR3 contains 16 residues. V was clipped by 2 bases and J by 3 bases, with 14 bases between them. CDR3 sequence (DNA): TGTGCCAGCAGTTTAATAGGGGGAGGTTTCAATCAGCCCCAGCATTTT. It specifies CASSLIGGGFNQPQHF.

The genes are TRBV20-1 and TRBJ2-1; 11 positions agree with TRBD2. The CDR3 contains 15 residues. J was trimmed by 2 bases and V by 5 bases; bases with no gene match: 5. Germline V gene sequence: CDR1 DFQATT, CDR2 SNEGSKA (reference sequence). CDR3 nucleotide sequence: TGCAGTGCTTCACATAGCGGGAGGGCCTACAATGAGCAGTTCTTC. This sequence encodes CSASHSGRAYNEQFF.

This clonotype was detected a few times. The rearrangement uses TRBV5-6 and TRBJ2-1; D is unclear. V was shortened by 0 bases and J by 8 bases, with 6 bases between the two germline ends. The CDR3 extends over 12 amino acids. Germline CDR1 reads SGHDT; CDR2 reads YYEEEE. The CDR3 DNA reads as TGTGCCAGCAGCTTGGGTTGGGATGAGCAGTTCTTC. Translation: CASSLGWDEQFF.

V and J are TRBV12-3 or TRBV12-4 and TRBJ2-2; 9 bases map to TRBD2. V lost 7 bases to trimming and J lost 4 bases; unmatched junction nucleotides: 10. The CDR3 totals 16 residues. The CDR3 DNA follows: TGTGCCAGCATTCCGAGTAGCGGGAGTCCCACCGGGGAGCTGTTTTTT. The encoded protein is CASIPSSGSPTGELFF.